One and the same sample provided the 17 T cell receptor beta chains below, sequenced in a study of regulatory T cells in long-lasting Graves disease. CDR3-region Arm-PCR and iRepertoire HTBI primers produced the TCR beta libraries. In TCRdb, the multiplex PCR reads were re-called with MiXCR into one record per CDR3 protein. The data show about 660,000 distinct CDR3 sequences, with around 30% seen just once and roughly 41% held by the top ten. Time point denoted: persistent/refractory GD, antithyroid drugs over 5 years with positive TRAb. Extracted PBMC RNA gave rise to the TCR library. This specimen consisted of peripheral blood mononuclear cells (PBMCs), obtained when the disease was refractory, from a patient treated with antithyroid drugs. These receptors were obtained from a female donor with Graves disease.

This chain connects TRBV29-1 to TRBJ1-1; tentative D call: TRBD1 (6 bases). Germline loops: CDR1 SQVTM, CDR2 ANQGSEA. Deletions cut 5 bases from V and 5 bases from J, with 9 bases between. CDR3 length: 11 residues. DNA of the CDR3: TGCAGCGTTCCCGACAGGACTGAAGCTTTCTTT. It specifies CSVPDRTEAFF.

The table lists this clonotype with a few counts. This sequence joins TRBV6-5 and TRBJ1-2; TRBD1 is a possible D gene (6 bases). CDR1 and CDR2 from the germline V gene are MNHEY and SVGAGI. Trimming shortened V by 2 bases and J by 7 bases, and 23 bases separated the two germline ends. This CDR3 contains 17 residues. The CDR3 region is CASSYQGGSQGFFGYTF. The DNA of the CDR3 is TGTGCCAGCAGTTACCAAGGGGGATCACAGGGATTCTTTGGCTACACCTTC.

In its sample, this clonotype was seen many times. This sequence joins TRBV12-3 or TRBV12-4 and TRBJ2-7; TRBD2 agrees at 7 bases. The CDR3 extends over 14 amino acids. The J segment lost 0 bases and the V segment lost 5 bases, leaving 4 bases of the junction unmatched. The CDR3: CASSPAGTSYEQYF. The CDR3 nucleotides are TGTGCCAGCAGTCCAGCGGGGACCTCCTACGAGCAGTACTTC.

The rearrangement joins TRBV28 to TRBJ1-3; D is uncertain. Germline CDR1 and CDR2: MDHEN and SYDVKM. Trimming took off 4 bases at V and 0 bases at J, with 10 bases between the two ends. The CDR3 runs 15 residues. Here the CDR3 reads CASSYPVDSGNTIYF. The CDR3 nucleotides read TGTGCCAGCAGTTATCCCGTGGACTCTGGAAACACCATATATTTT.

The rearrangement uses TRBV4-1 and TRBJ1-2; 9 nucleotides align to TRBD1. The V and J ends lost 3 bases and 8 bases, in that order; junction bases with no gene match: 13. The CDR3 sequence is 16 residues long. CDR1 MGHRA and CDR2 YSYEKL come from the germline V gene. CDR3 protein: CASSHQQGATHRGYTF. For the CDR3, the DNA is TGCGCCAGCAGCCATCAACAGGGGGCGACTCATAGGGGCTACACCTTC.

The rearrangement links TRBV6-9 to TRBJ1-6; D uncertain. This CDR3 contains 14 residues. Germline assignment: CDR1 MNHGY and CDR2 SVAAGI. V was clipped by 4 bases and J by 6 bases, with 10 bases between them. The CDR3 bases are TGTGCCAGCAGTTTCGATTGGGGTAATTCACCCCTCCACTTT. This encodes CASSFDWGNSPLHF.

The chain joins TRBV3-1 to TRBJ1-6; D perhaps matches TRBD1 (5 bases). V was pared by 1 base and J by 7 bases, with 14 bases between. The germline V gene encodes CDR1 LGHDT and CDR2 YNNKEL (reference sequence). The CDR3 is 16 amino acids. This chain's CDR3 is CASSQVRGEGNSPLHF. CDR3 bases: TGTGCCAGCAGCCAAGTGAGAGGCGAGGGGAATTCACCCCTCCACTTT. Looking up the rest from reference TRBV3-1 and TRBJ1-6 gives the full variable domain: DTAVSQTPKYLVTQMGNDKSIKCEQNLGHDTMYWYKQDSKKFLKIMFSYNNKELIINETVPNRFSPKSPDKAHLNLHINSLELGDSAVYFCASSQVRGEGNSPLHFGNGTRLTVT.

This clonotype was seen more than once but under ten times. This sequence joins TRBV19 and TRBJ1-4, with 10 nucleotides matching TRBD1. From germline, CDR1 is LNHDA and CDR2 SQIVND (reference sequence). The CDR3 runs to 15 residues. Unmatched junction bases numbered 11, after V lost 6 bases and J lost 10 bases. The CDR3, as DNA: TGTGCCAGTAGGCCTCCCGGGACAGGGGCGGCAAAACTGTTTTTT. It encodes CASRPPGTGAAKLFF.

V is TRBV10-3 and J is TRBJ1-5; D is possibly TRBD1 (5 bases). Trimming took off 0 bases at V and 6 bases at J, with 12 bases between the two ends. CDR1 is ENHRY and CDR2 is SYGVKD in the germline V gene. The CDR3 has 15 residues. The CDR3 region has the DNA TGTGCCATCAGTGAGTCGGGGGGGTTTAGTCAGCCCCAGCATTTT. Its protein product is CAISESGGFSQPQHF.

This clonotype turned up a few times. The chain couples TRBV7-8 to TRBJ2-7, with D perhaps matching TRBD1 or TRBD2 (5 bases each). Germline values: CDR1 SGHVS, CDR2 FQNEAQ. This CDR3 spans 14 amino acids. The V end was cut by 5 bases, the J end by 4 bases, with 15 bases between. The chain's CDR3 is CASSEWGTGYEQYF. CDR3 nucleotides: TGTGCCAGCAGCGAATGGGGGACGGGATACGAGCAGTACTTC.

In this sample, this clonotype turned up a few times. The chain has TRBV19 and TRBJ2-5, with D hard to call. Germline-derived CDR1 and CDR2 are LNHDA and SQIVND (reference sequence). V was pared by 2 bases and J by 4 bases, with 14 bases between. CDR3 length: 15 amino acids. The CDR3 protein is CASSIRSISRETQYF. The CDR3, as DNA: TGTGCCAGTAGTATAAGGAGCATTTCTCGAGAGACCCAGTACTTC.

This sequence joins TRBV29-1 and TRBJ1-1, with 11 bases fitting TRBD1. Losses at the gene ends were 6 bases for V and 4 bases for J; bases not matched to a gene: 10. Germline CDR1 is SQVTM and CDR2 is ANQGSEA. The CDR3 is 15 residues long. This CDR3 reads CSVYPGTGGPTEAFF. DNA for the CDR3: TGCAGCGTCTATCCCGGGACAGGGGGACCCACTGAAGCTTTCTTT.

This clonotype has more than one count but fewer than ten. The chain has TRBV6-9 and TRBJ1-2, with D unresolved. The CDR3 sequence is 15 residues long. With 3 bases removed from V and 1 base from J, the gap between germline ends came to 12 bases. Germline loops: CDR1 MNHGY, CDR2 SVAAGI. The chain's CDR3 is CASSYGRRNNYGYTF. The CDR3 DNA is TGTGCCAGCAGTTACGGGAGGAGAAATAACTATGGCTACACCTTC.

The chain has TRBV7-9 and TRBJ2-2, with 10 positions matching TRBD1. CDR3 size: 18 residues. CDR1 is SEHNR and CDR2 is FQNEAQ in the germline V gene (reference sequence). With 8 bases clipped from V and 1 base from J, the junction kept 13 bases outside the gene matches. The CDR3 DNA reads TGTGCCAGCCGCGGGGGACAGGGGAAACCCGGGAACACCGGGGAGCTGTTTTTT. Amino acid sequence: CASRGGQGKPGNTGELFF.

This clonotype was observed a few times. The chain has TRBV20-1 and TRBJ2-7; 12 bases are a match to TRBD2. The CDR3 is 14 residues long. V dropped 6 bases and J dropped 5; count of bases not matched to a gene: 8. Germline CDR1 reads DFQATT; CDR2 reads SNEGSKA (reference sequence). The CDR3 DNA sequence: TGCAGTGCCAGTAGGGGACTAGCGGGCCACGAGCAGTACTTC. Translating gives CSASRGLAGHEQYF.

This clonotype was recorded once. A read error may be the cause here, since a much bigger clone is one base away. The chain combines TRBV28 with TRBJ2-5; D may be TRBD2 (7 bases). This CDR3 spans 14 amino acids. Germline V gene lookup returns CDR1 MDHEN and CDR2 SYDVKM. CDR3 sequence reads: CASSFLGAGEAQYF. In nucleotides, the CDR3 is TGTGCCAGCAGTTTCCTGGGGGCGGGAGAGGCCCAGTACTTC.

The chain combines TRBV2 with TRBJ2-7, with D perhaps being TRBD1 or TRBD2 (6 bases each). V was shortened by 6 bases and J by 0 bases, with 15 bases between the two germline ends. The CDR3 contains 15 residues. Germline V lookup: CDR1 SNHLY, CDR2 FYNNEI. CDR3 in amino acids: CASSLEGVRSYEQYF. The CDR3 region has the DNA TGTGCCAGCAGCTTGGAGGGGGTCCGCTCCTACGAGCAGTACTTC. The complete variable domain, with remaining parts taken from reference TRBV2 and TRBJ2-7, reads EPEVTQTPSHQVTQMGQEVILRCVPISNHLYFYWYRQILGQKVEFLVSFYNNEISEKSEIFDDQFSVERPDGSNFTLKIRSTKLEDSAMYFCASSLEGVRSYEQYFGPGTRLTVT.